The rows below give T cell receptor beta chains drawn from one sample of a study of blood T cell repertoires in COVID-19. The table came from immunoSEQ multiplex PCR; TCRdb's copy has only in-frame clones and leaves some out. This table holds 50,000 to 65,000 clones, more than 75% found once. The material sequenced was peripheral blood. Every receptor here comes from a man aged 50-59 years with active COVID-19. CDR3s include the opening cysteine and the closing phenylalanine or tryptophan. A D gene is named only where the DNA matches it firmly. The listing skips clone size in some rows; elsewhere it reads once, few, many or a size class.

clone_size d_call j_call v_call cdr3_aa cdr3_nt
- TRBD2 TRBJ2-7 TRBV3-1/TRBV3-2 CASRQTSGRVEQYF TGTGCCAGCAGACAGACTAGCGGGAGGGTTGAGCAGTACTTC
- - TRBJ2-3 TRBV30 CACARRGYTQYF TGTGCCTGTGCTCGCCGGGGATATACGCAGTATTTT
once - TRBJ2-2 TRBV5-5 CASSLAEAGELFF TGTGCCAGCAGCTTAGCTGAGGCCGGGGAGCTGTTTTTT
- TRBD1 TRBJ2-1 TRBV9 CASSVATGTGVGNSYNEQFF TGTGCCAGCAGCGTAGCAACCGGGACAGGGGTGGGGAACTCCTACAATGAGCAGTTCTTC
once TRBD1 TRBJ2-7 TRBV7-2 CASSLVGQASEQYF TGTGCCAGCAGCTTAGTCGGACAGGCATCCGAGCAGTACTTC
once TRBD2 TRBJ2-2 TRBV9 CASSPAGVGTGELFF TGTGCCAGCAGCCCAGCGGGGGTAGGGACCGGGGAGCTGTTTTTT
- TRBD2 TRBJ2-3 TRBV4-1 CASSQASGGGTDTQYF TGCGCCAGCAGCCAAGCCTCGGGAGGTGGGACAGATACGCAGTATTTT
- TRBD2 TRBJ2-5 TRBV28 CASGPTSGLKTQYF TGTGCCAGCGGTCCTACTAGCGGTCTCAAGACCCAGTACTTC
- - TRBJ2-4 TRBV4-3 CASSRNTADLGPKNIQYF TGCGCCAGCAGCCGGAATACAGCAGACCTTGGGCCCAAAAACATTCAGTACTTC
- - TRBJ2-3 TRBV21-1 CASSKALAEDTQYF TGTGCCAGCAGCAAAGCGTTGGCAGAAGATACGCAGTATTTT
- TRBD1 TRBJ1-1 TRBV3-1/TRBV3-2 CASSRDSLNTEAFF TGTGCCAGCAGCCGGGACAGCCTGAACACTGAAGCTTTCTTT
- - TRBJ1-1 TRBV24-1 CATADTLNTEAFF TGTGCCACCGCGGACACTTTGAACACTGAAGCTTTCTTT
- TRBD1 TRBJ1-3 TRBV15 CATSRPGQGRSGNTIYF TGTGCCACCAGCAGGCCGGGACAGGGGCGCTCTGGAAACACCATATATTTT
- TRBD1 TRBJ2-5 TRBV6-5 CASTRPGQGAGTQYF TGTGCCAGCACCCGGCCGGGACAGGGGGCAGGGACCCAGTACTTC
once - TRBJ1-1 TRBV18 CASSPTGDTEAFF TGTGCCAGCTCACCCACGGGGGACACTGAAGCTTTCTTT
once - TRBJ2-7 TRBV3-1/TRBV3-2 CASSQTRSSYEQYF TGTGCCAGCAGCCAAACCCGGAGCTCCTACGAGCAGTACTTC
few - TRBJ2-7 TRBV7-2 CASSLTYEQYF TGTGCCAGCAGCCTAACTTACGAGCAGTACTTC
- - TRBJ1-3 TRBV4-1 CASSQGDTSGNTIYF TGCGCCAGCAGCCAAGGGGACACCTCTGGAAACACCATATATTTT
- TRBD2 TRBJ2-3 TRBV6-2/TRBV6-3 CASSPGGIGATYTQYF TGTGCCAGCAGCCCGGGAGGTATCGGAGCGACATATACGCAGTATTTT
- TRBD2 TRBJ2-6 TRBV6-6 CASSRSGAGANVLTF TGTGCCAGCAGTCGTAGCGGGGCTGGGGCCAACGTCCTGACTTTC
once - TRBJ1-4 TRBV6-6 CASSYQKGTNEKLFF TGTGCCAGCAGTTACCAAAAGGGGACTAATGAAAAACTGTTTTTT
- TRBD1 TRBJ2-2 TRBV19 CASKGAEVYTGELFF TGTGCCAGTAAGGGGGCAGAAGTCTACACCGGGGAGCTGTTTTTT